This T cell receptor beta chain is drawn from a study of blood T cell repertoires in COVID-19. The wider study: The cDNA or gDNA used as material had been derived from T cells, B-cell-depleted T cells, or PBMCs.

The authors' processing: Reference gene primer amplification yielded estimated nucleated cell counts. TCRdb keeps only in-frame clones here, not all; method: immunoSEQ multiplex PCR. V, J and clone size were drawn from that table, and D and trimming were deduced from the DNA. The sample has approximately 190,000 clones; 84% are singletons. This clone occurred a few times. The germline gives CDR1 SGHTS, CDR2 YDEGEE. V gave up 0 bases and J gave up 11 bases, with 17 bases separating them. The CDR3 runs 15 residues. Someone with COVID-19 had been met by exposed participants within 2 weeks before study entry.

The TCR sequence derives from a woman in her twenties or thirties who had been exposed to COVID-19. Sequencing was performed on PBMCs or T cells enriched from blood (not recorded which). The chain combines TRBV5-8 with TRBJ1-4, with D possibly being TRBD1 (5 bases). Written as DNA, the CDR3 is TGTGCCAGCAGCTTGGGACAGCTCGGCGGGGAGAAACTGTTTTTT. It is translated as CASSLGQLGGEKLFF.